This passage covers 5 T cell receptor beta chains from one sample sequenced in a study of blood T cell repertoires in COVID-19. This table comes from immunoSEQ multiplex PCR, and its TCRdb copy is limited to in-frame clones, with some not included. The sample lists about 94,000 clones; 75% to 85% were seen once. What was sequenced was peripheral blood. The receptors were sampled from a human donor in a cohort sampled during active COVID-19.

This chain connects TRBV12-3 or TRBV12-4 to TRBJ2-7, with D maybe TRBD1 (6 bases). This CDR3 has 11 amino acids. Trimming shortened V by 6 bases and J by 10 bases, and 13 bases separated the two germline ends. The CDR3 loop reads CASSSGQIQYF. CDR3 sequence (DNA): TGTGCCAGCAGCTCCGGACAGATTCAGTACTTC.

This rearrangement joins TRBV28 to TRBJ1-2, with 7 bases matching TRBD1. CDR1 MDHEN and CDR2 SYDVKM come from the germline V gene. The CDR3 runs 16 residues. After removal of 5 bases from V and 4 bases from J, the junction contained 13 bases not matched to a gene. The CDR3 sequence is CASSPGTVLAVYGYTF. The CDR3 region has the DNA TGTGCCAGCAGTCCCGGGACAGTATTAGCGGTCTATGGCTACACCTTC.

A remark on this clone: An end of the junction differs from the germline gene, which may be a read error. The chain links TRBV6-1 to TRBJ1-6; 9 nucleotides match TRBD1. CDR1 is MNHNS and CDR2 is SASEGT in the germline V gene. The CDR3 is made up of 15 amino acids. The CDR3 protein is CASREVQGAGSPLHF. As DNA, the CDR3 is TGTGCCAGCAGAGAAGTACAGGGGGCAGGCTCACCCCTCCACTTT.

CDR3 in DNA: TGTGCCAGCAGCTTAACGGAGGGCTCCTACAATGAGCAGTTCTTC. Its protein product is CASSLTEGSYNEQFF. The chain uses TRBV11-2 and TRBJ2-1; a weak D match, TRBD2 (6 bases). The CDR3 covers 15 residues. The V gene's germline CDR1 is SGHAT and CDR2 FQNNGV. V lost 2 bases and J 0 bases, leaving 8 bases between the germline ends.

V and J are TRBV2 and TRBJ2-6, with a weak D call TRBD1 (5 bases). The CDR3 totals 15 residues. V was clipped by 4 bases and J by 2 bases, with 9 bases between them. Germline V gives CDR1 SNHLY, CDR2 FYNNEI. DNA for the CDR3: TGTGCCAGCAGTGCAAAAGGGGCTGGGGCCAACGTCCTGACTTTC. Encoded protein: CASSAKGAGANVLTF.